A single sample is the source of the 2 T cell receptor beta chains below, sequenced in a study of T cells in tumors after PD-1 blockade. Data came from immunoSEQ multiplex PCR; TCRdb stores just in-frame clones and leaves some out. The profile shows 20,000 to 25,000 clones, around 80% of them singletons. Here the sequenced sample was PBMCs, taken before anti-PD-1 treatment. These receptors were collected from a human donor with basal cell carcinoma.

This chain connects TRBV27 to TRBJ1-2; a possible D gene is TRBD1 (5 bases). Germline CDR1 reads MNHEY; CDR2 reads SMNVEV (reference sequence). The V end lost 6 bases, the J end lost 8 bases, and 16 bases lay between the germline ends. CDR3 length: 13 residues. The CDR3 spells CASSSLRGDGYTF. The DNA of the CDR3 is TGTGCCAGCAGCTCTCTCCGGGGGGACGGCTACACCTTC.

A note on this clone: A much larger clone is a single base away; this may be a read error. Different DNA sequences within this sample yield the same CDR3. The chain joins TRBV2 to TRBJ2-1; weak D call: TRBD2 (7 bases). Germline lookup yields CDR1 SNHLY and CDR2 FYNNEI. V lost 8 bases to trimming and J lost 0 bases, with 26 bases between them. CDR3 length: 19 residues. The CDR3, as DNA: TGTGCCAGCTGTTATGGGGGGGCGGGGGCGGGGAGCTCCTACAATGAGCAGTTCTTC. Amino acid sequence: CASCYGGAGAGSSYNEQFF.